These 23 T cell receptor beta chains came from one sample sequenced in a study of technical replicates of blood from several donors. Profiled with immunoSEQ multiplex PCR; TCRdb holds only in-frame clones, not every one. The data show approximately 95,000 clones, 85% to 95% seen once. Sample: T cells isolated from PBMCs. These receptors were obtained from a human donor in good health.

The J gene is TRBJ2-1, the V gene TRBV30; TRBD2 matches 11 bases. Trimming at V came to 4 bases and at J to 10 bases, leaving 6 bases not matched to a gene. CDR1 is GTSNPN, CDR2 SVGIG, per germline (reference sequence). CDR3 length: 13 amino acids. CDR3 sequence (DNA): TGTGCCTGGAATAGCGGGAGGGCCCGGGAGCAGTTCTTC. Residues: CAWNSGRAREQFF.

The chain couples TRBV5-4 to TRBJ2-5; TRBD2 agrees at 10 bases. CDR1 and CDR2 (germline): SGHNT, YYREEE (reference sequence). Germline trimming cut 0 bases from V and 2 bases from J; bases unmatched to any gene: 13. The CDR3 is made up of 19 amino acids. CDR3 sequence reads: CASSLEGTSGIGVQETQYF. The CDR3 coding sequence is TGTGCCAGCAGCTTGGAAGGTACTAGCGGGATCGGGGTACAAGAGACCCAGTACTTC.

The chain combines TRBV5-1 with TRBJ2-7; TRBD2 matches 11 bases. Looked up from germline, CDR1 is SGHRS and CDR2 is YFSETQ. CDR3 size: 16 residues. Unmatched junction bases numbered 9, after V lost 4 bases and J lost 3 bases. The CDR3: CASSLVAGGGGYEQYF. The CDR3 bases are TGCGCCAGCAGCCTAGTAGCGGGAGGGGGAGGCTACGAGCAGTACTTC.

The chain carries TRBV7-3 and TRBJ2-7; 9 nucleotides align to TRBD2. Losses at the gene ends were 2 bases for V and 9 bases for J; bases not matched to a gene: 11. The length of the CDR3 is 15 residues. Per the germline V gene, CDR1 is SGHTA and CDR2 is FQGTGA. The CDR3 here is CASSLGAGGPGRQYF. CDR3 sequence (DNA): TGTGCCAGCAGCTTAGGTGCGGGAGGGCCCGGAAGGCAGTACTTC.

The rearrangement links TRBV7-3 to TRBJ1-1, with unresolved D. Germline V lookup: CDR1 SGHTA, CDR2 FQGTGA. This CDR3 is 13 amino acids long. Between the trimmed V and J ends, which lost 5 bases and 0 bases, there was a span of 7 bases. CDR3 protein: CASSVLMNTEAFF. CDR3 in DNA: TGTGCCAGCAGCGTACTTATGAACACTGAAGCTTTCTTT. Supplemented by reference TRBV7-3 and TRBJ1-1, the full variable domain reads GAGVSQTPSNKVTEKGKYVELRCDPISGHTALYWYRQSLGQGPEFLIYFQGTGAADDSGLPNDRFFAVRPEGSVSTLKIQRTERGDSAVYLCASSVLMNTEAFFGQGTRLTVV.

The gene calls are TRBV18 and TRBJ2-7; D might be TRBD1 (6 bases). V was clipped by 2 bases and J by 4 bases, with 15 bases between them. The CDR3 has 15 residues. CDR1 is KGHSH and CDR2 is LQKENI in the germline V gene. The chain's CDR3 is CASSPGRGFLYEQYF. For the CDR3, the DNA is TGTGCCAGCTCACCAGGCAGGGGCTTTTTGTACGAGCAGTACTTC.

The chain carries TRBV4-1 and TRBJ2-1; 13 positions agree with TRBD2. The CDR3 runs 16 residues. Germline CDR1 is MGHRA and CDR2 is YSYEKL. With V trimmed by 4 bases and J by 7 bases, 7 bases remained unmatched. The CDR3 nucleotides are TGCGCCAGCAGCCTTAGACTAGCGGGAGGACCTAATGAGCAGTTCTTC. Translation gives CASSLRLAGGPNEQFF.

The chain links TRBV5-6 to TRBJ2-1; TRBD2 is a possible D gene (5 bases). V gave up 6 bases and J gave up 0 bases, with 25 bases separating them. Germline-derived CDR1 and CDR2 are SGHDT and YYEEEE. The CDR3 sequence is 19 residues long. This CDR3 is CASTSPSLVLTSSYNEQFF. For the CDR3, the DNA is TGTGCCAGCACCTCACCGTCTTTAGTCCTAACTAGCTCCTACAATGAGCAGTTCTTC.

V gene TRBV18 combines with J gene TRBJ2-1, with TRBD2 as a possible D gene (6 bases). CDR3 length equals 12 residues. Germline V CDR1 and CDR2: KGHSH, LQKENI. V lost 1 base and J lost 9, with 7 bases in between. CDR3 nucleotide sequence: TGTGCCAGCTCACCACGGCGGGGTGAGCAGTTCTTC. Protein: CASSPRRGEQFF. Looking up the rest from reference TRBV18 and TRBJ2-1 gives the full variable domain: NAGVMQNPRHLVRRRGQEARLRCSPMKGHSHVYWYRQLPEEGLKFMVYLQKENIIDESGMPKERFSAEFPKEGPSILRIQQVVRGDSAAYFCASSPRRGEQFFGPGTRLTVL.

J is TRBJ2-2 and V is TRBV19, with D hard to call. Germline loops: CDR1 LNHDA, CDR2 SQIVND (reference sequence). V was pared by 5 bases and J by 2 bases, with 9 bases between. The CDR3 has 14 amino acids. DNA of the CDR3: TGTGCCAGTAGTGGAGCTCGAAACACCGGGGAGCTGTTTTTT. Amino acid sequence: CASSGARNTGELFF.

The chain uses TRBV30 and TRBJ2-7, with TRBD2 identical over 9 bases. This CDR3 is built from 13 residues. The germline CDR1 and CDR2 sequences are GTSNPN and SVGIG (reference sequence). Trimming removed 4 bases from V and 4 bases from J; junction bases left unmatched: 5. The CDR3 nucleotides read TGTGCCTGGAAGGCTAGCGGGACTTACGAGCAGTACTTC. Protein: CAWKASGTYEQYF.

The chain links TRBV15 to TRBJ2-7, with TRBD1 identical over 7 bases. The CDR3 has 14 residues. Germline lookup yields CDR1 LNHNV and CDR2 YYDKDF (reference sequence). J was trimmed by 0 bases and V by 4 bases; bases with no gene match: 3. The CDR3 loop reads CATSTWDSSYEQYF. The CDR3 DNA reads as TGTGCCACCAGCACTTGGGACAGCTCCTACGAGCAGTACTTC. Filled out from reference TRBV15 and TRBJ2-7, the complete variable domain reads DAMVIQNPRYQVTQFGKPVTLSCSQTLNHNVMYWYQQKSSQAPKLLFHYYDKDFNNEADTPDNFQSRRPNTSFCFLDIRSPGLGDTAMYLCATSTWDSSYEQYFGPGTRLTVT.

The chain is built from TRBV7-2 and TRBJ2-5; D is possibly TRBD1 (5 bases). Per germline, CDR1 SGHTA and CDR2 FQGNSA. This CDR3 has 13 residues. Trimming took off 4 bases at V and 1 base at J, with 7 bases between the two ends. As DNA, the CDR3 is TGTGCCAGCAGCTCACAGGTCCAAGAGACCCAGTACTTC. Translated, it gives CASSSQVQETQYF.

The rearrangement joins TRBV4-3 to TRBJ2-1, with 9 bases that match TRBD2. The CDR3 loop spans 21 amino acids. V was clipped by 1 base and J by 0 bases; unmatched bases: 16. CDR1 and CDR2 from the germline V gene are LGHNA and YSLEER. The CDR3 reads CASSQGVYFGREGSSYNEQFF. As DNA, the CDR3 is TGCGCCAGCAGCCAAGGGGTCTACTTTGGGCGGGAGGGAAGCTCCTACAATGAGCAGTTCTTC.

The chain joins TRBV6-1 to TRBJ1-5; no firm D call. Trimming removed 4 bases at V and 2 bases at J, with 9 bases between. CDR3 length: 14 amino acids. Germline V gene data show CDR1 as MNHNS and CDR2 as SASEGT. In nucleotides, the CDR3 is TGTGCCAGCAGTGTTCAAGGAGGCAATCAGCCCCAGCATTTT. Residues: CASSVQGGNQPQHF.

The genes are TRBV28 and TRBJ1-2; 8 nucleotides align to TRBD1. The V gene's germline CDR1 is MDHEN and CDR2 SYDVKM. Trimming removed 4 bases from V and 4 bases from J; junction bases left unmatched: 5. The CDR3 is 14 amino acids. The CDR3 DNA reads TGTGCCAGCAGTTCAACCGGGACAGGCTATGGCTACACCTTC. It codes for CASSSTGTGYGYTF.

This chain connects TRBV5-6 to TRBJ1-2, with TRBD1 matching 10 bases. V lost 4 bases to trimming and J lost 8 bases; unmatched junction nucleotides: 11. CDR3 length equals 15 residues. Per the germline V gene, CDR1 is SGHDT and CDR2 is YYEEEE. This CDR3 is CASSERSGQGKGYTF. For the CDR3, the DNA is TGTGCCAGCAGCGAGCGATCGGGACAGGGGAAAGGCTACACCTTC.

This chain joins TRBV10-2 and TRBJ2-1; TRBD2 agrees at 9 bases. Trimming took 7 bases from V and 0 from J; bases not matched to a gene: 4. The CDR3 has 15 residues. The germline CDR1 and CDR2 sequences are WSHSY and SAAADI. The CDR3 here is CASTLSGSSYNEQFF. The CDR3 bases are TGCGCCAGCACTCTTAGCGGGAGCTCCTACAATGAGCAGTTCTTC.

This chain joins TRBV10-3 and TRBJ1-1; unclear D gene. The length of the CDR3 is 14 residues. V was shortened by 2 bases and J by 3 bases, with 10 bases between the two germline ends. Germline CDR1 and CDR2: ENHRY and SYGVKD. This chain's CDR3 is CAISEMTPDTEAFF. The CDR3 bases are TGTGCCATCAGTGAGATGACACCAGACACTGAAGCTTTCTTT.

The chain combines TRBV29-1 with TRBJ2-5; 13 bases align to TRBD2. This CDR3 has 16 amino acids. Germline V lookup: CDR1 SQVTM, CDR2 ANQGSEA. The V and J ends lost 3 bases and 2 bases, in that order; junction bases with no gene match: 6. CDR3 protein: CSVDGLAGVGQETQYF. The CDR3 nucleotides are TGCAGCGTTGATGGACTAGCGGGAGTAGGGCAAGAGACCCAGTACTTC.

The rearrangement links TRBV27 to TRBJ2-1; D is unclear. The CDR3 has 16 amino acids. The ends were cut back, 2 bases at V and 0 bases at J, with 11 bases in the middle. CDR1 is MNHEY, CDR2 SMNVEV, per germline (reference sequence). CDR3 nucleotide sequence: TGTGCCAGCAGTTTAACCGCGGTTAGCTCCTACAATGAGCAGTTCTTC. This encodes CASSLTAVSSYNEQFF.

The V call is TRBV28, the J call TRBJ2-6; TRBD2 agrees at 7 bases. CDR1 is MDHEN and CDR2 is SYDVKM in the germline V gene. This CDR3 is built from 17 residues. V trimming: 8 bases; J trimming: 1 base; junction bases outside the gene matches: 11. The CDR3 coding sequence is TGTGCCAGCTTCCGCGGGAGACTAGCTTCTGGGGCCAACGTCCTGACTTTC. Amino acids: CASFRGRLASGANVLTF.

The genes are TRBV5-1 and TRBJ2-2; 9 bases align to TRBD2. The germline CDR1 and CDR2 sequences are SGHRS and YFSETQ. The CDR3 is 15 residues long. Trimming at V came to 2 bases and at J to 4 bases, leaving 3 bases not matched to a gene. DNA of the CDR3: TGCGCCAGCAGCTTAGAAGCGGGAGGCACCGGGGAGCTGTTTTTT. Its translation: CASSLEAGGTGELFF. Complete variable domain (other parts from reference TRBV5-1 and TRBJ2-2): KAGVTQTPRYLIKTRGQQVTLSCSPISGHRSVSWYQQTPGQGLQFLFEYFSETQRNKGNFPGRFSGRQFSNSRSEMNVSTLELGDSALYLCASSLEAGGTGELFFGEGSRLTVL.